This TCR beta chain was recovered during a study of blood T cell repertoires in COVID-19. Study as a whole: From the United States, Italy and Spain came samples of acute and convalescent COVID-19.

This CDR3 is 16 amino acids long. Germline loops: CDR1 LNHDA, CDR2 SQIVND (reference sequence). Unmatched junction bases numbered 10, after V lost 6 bases and J lost 5 bases. This table comes from immunoSEQ multiplex PCR, and its TCRdb copy is limited to in-frame clones, with some not included. The data show tens of thousands of clones, more than 80% seen once. Sequencing used peripheral blood. The rearrangement joins TRBV19 to TRBJ1-5, with 10 bases aligning to TRBD1. This sequence originates from a human donor in a cohort sampled during active COVID-19. The CDR3 reads CASRSGGQGSYQPQHF. The CDR3 DNA reads as TGTGCCAGTAGATCTGGGGGACAGGGGTCCTATCAGCCCCAGCATTTT. Supplemented by reference TRBV19 and TRBJ1-5, the full variable domain reads DGGITQSPKYLFRKEGQNVTLSCEQNLNHDAMYWYRQDPGQGLRLIYYSQIVNDFQKGDIAEGYSVSREKKESFPLTVTSAQKNPTAFYLCASRSGGQGSYQPQHFGDGTRLSIL.